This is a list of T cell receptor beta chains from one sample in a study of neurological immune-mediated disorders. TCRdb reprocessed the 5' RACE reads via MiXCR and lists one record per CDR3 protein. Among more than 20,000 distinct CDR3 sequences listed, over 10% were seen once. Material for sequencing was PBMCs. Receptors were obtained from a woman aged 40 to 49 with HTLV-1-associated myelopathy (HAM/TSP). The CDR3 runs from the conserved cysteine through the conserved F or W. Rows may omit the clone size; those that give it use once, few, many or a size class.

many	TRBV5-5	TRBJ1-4	CASRNRLGGEKLFF
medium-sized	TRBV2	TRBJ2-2	CASRSGTDTGELFF
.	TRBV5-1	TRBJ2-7	CASSNGQSSEQYF
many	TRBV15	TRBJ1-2	CATWGQGGGYTF
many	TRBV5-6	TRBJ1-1	CASSWGRRVEAFF
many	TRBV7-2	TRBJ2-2	CASSFNFGELFF
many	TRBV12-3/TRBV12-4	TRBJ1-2	CASSLVPGGGGYTF
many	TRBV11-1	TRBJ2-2	CASSPRTGAGELFF
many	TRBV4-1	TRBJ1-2	CASSQDHGRTNYGYTF
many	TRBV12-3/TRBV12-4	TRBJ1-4	CVSSPGVLGEKLFF
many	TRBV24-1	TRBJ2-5	CATSGGAGETQYF
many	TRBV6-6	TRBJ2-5	CASSYESSGGAETQYF
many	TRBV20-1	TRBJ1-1	CSAPPRGENTEAFF
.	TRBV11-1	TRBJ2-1	CASSFEVGLQFF
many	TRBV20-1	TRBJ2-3	CSAKGSTDTQYF
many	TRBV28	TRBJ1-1	CASSLDRGAFF
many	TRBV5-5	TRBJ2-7	CASSLRFDEQYF
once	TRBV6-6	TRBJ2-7	CASSYVWDRDGEQYF
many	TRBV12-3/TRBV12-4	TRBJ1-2	CASSLVVQGGYGYTF
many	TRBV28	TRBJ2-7	CASRNGQELSYEQYF
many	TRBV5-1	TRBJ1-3	CASSRDGTGAGNTIYF
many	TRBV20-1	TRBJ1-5	CSARARNNQPQHF
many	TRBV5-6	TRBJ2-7	CASMDPLLYEQYF
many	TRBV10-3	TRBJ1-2	CAISRDRYGYTF
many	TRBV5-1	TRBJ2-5	CASSLGGAQETQYF
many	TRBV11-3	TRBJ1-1	CASSLAGSDTEAFF
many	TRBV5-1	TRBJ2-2	CASSQAGGNTGELFF
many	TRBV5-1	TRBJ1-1	CASAIGGADTEAFF
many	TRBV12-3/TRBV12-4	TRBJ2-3	CASSPRTGAWGLVDTQYF
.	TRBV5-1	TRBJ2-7	CASSRTSVTVHEQYF
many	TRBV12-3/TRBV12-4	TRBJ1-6	CASSLGQRNSPLHF
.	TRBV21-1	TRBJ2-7	CASRRVRHEQYF
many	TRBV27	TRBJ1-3	CASSAGQRNTIYF
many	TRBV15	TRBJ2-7	CATSRDRSSYEQYF
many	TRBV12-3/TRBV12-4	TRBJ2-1	CASSYNRGGAPLRQFF
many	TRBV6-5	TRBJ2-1	CASSYSRLAGGPIF
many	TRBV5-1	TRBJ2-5	CASSRSPGTGGRKTQYF
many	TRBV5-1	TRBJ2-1	CASSLGASGREEQFF
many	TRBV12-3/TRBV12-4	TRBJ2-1	CASSTLAGVYNEQFF
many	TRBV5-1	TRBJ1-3	CASSLGQGDTIYF
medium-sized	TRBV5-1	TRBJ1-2	CASSLGQGRNYGYTF
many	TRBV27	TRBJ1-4	CANRQGDNEKLFF
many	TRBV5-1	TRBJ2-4	CASSLDGQGASKNIQYF
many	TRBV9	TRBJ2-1	CASSPRERTYNEQFF
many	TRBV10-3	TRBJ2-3	CAISDWEYPGADTQYF
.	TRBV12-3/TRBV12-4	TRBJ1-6	CASSRDGNSPLHF
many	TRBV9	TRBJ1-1	CASSALSGGTEAFF
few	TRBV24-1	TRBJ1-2	CATSAPDRRDNGYTF
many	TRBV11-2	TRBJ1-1	CASSSGPQNTEAFF
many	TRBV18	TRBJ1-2	CASSPQRETAFYGYTF
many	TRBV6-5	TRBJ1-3	CASSREAGNTIYF
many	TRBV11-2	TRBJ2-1	CASSPRQDSEQFF
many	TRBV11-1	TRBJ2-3	CASSFGGGVLATDTQYF
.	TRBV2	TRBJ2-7	CASTRRTGRHEQDF
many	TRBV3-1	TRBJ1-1	CASSQDRAIGRAFF
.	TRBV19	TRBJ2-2	CASKGTLNTGELFF
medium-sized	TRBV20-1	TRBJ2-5	CSATGQGQETQYF
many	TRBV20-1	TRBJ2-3	CSARDGLGSTDTQYF
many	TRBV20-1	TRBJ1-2	CSARNGYGYTF
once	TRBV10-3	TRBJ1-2	CAITVSYGTGVYTF